This T cell receptor beta chain stems from a study of Graves' ophthalmopathy and Graves' hyperthyroidism listed by TCRdb under 2018. Regarding the research as a whole: Peripheral blood was collected at initial diagnosis, before any treatment. To tell Graves' ophthalmopathy apart from Graves' hyperthyroidism, and to predict which patients would progress to ophthalmopathy, the study relied on TCR beta repertoire signatures. In total, around 130 blood samples were TCR-sequenced: 43 ophthalmopathy, some 80 hyperthyroidism and approximately 17 hyperthyroidism-to-ophthalmopathy patients. To explore V-J signatures that distinguish ophthalmopathy from hyperthyroidism, a discovery set of 95 to 100 patients was enrolled, made up of 43 with ophthalmopathy and around 57 with stable hyperthyroidism. An independent validation cohort comprised about 20 hyperthyroidism patients and over 15 patients who later progressed from hyperthyroidism to ophthalmopathy. T-cell repertoires of thyroid tissue and blood were compared in 5 or 6 hyperthyroidism patients. Following sampling, methimazole starting at 30 mg daily was administered to hyperthyroidism patients, and high-dose intravenous methylprednisolone was administered to ophthalmopathy patients. The approximately 100 discovery patients were randomly divided into training and test sets at a 7:3 ratio. Points the paper makes about the study in general: Most expanded thyroid clonotypes with a frequency above 0.001 also appeared in blood, which suggests that blood repertoires may reflect the immune response in the thyroid. In cross-validation, the 13-signature model distinguished ophthalmopathy from stable hyperthyroidism with 85% to 90% sensitivity and about 84% specificity, and in the test set the corresponding values were approximately 80% and 75%. In validation, the model predicted ophthalmopathy progression with more than 55% sensitivity and 72.22% specificity; some twelve predicted patients were CT-confirmed with GO in a median of about 6.2 months. Sample size was not statistically predetermined, and group allocation was not concealed from the investigators.

In its sample, this clonotype was seen many times. Its antigen is unknown. Within one base of it there is no much larger clone, and no base qualities were kept. Patients with ophthalmopathy had moderately to severely active disease, with a Clinical Activity Score of 3 or more, a NOSPECS grade of 4 or more, and a disease duration of less than 3 months. Patients with other autoimmune diseases, uncontrolled infections, pregnancy or lactation were excluded. Diagnosis was based on clinical symptoms, serum thyroxine, TRAb, thyroid ultrasound and orbital computed tomography. Using Ficoll-Paque density gradient centrifugation, PBMCs were isolated from over 8.5 ml of fresh peripheral blood. Total RNA was extracted with Trizol reagent and quality-checked on an Agilent 2100 Bioanalyzer. TCR beta CDR3 regions were amplified from RNA transcripts for repertoire sequencing. A first-round RT-PCR used HTBI primers with the Qiagen OneStep RT-PCR kit, followed by a second-round multiplex PCR, size selection and purification. The libraries underwent paired-end sequencing with 100 bp reads on an Illumina HiSeq2000. Per the original workflow: SOAPnuke was used to process the reads, throwing out any read that had adapters, had uncalled bases, had a mean Phred below 15, or lacked an exact constant-primer or identifier match. COPE v1.2.5 was used to merge the high-quality paired reads. Unique nucleotide sequences were defined as clonotypes and aligned to IMGT TRB V, D and J references using MiTCR v1.1. Only V-J combinations with frequency above 0.0001 were analysed, covering 99% to 99.2% of repertoires. For each V-J combination, a TCR clonal expansion and chaos score was defined as F50 clonal expansion divided by the chaos observed in the TCRdist matrix. Welch's t-statistics and random forest were used to reduce the features to 10 to 15 V-J combinations, which were then used as input to a naive Bayes classifier. The Morisita-Horn index was used to measure how similar the thyroid and blood repertoires were. The raw public data were reprocessed by TCRdb itself: fastp quality trimming at Q25, MiXCR clonotype calling, in-frame beta chains only. Rows with a matching CDR3 protein are joined into one entry that keeps the most common DNA and genes. The V and J calls come from TCRdb's annotation, not from the publication. For this sample the table gives around 470,000 distinct CDR3 sequences, of which 13% to 15% were detected only once. 9.5% to 10% of the sample is held by the ten biggest clonotypes.

From the cysteine up to the phenylalanine, the CDR3 has a length of 14 residues. The retained sequence is limited to the CDR3, 42 bases, with the frame set at the first base. V is clipped by 1 base and J by 1 base, and the sequence between their germline boundaries is 5 bases long. CDR1 and CDR2, per the germline V gene, are KGHSH and LQKENI. The chain employs TRBV18 and TRBJ2-4; no D gene call is confident. The receptor's source is a woman in her thirties with Graves' ophthalmopathy. Donor details come from another sample of the same person, matched by shared clones. The material sequenced was blood. CDR3 reads: CASSPQAAKNIQYF. The nucleotide sequence is TGTGCCAGCTCACCACAAGCTGCCAAAAACATTCAGTACTTC. Supplemented by the reference TRBV18 and TRBJ2-4 proteins around the CDR3, the complete variable domain is NAGVMQNPRHLVRRRGQEARLRCSPMKGHSHVYWYRQLPEEGLKFMVYLQKENIIDESGMPKERFSAEFPKEGPSILRIQQVVRGDSAAYFCASSPQAAKNIQYFGAGTRLSVL.